Below are 4 T cell receptor beta chains sequenced from a single sample in a study of CD8+ T cells in alopecia areata. Following extraction, RNA underwent reverse transcription to cDNA, which served as the sequencing template. Method: immunoSEQ multiplex PCR; TCRdb's copy keeps in-frame clones and lacks some. The sample includes roughly 200,000 clones, just over 55% of them seen just once. Input material: CD8+ T cells sorted from blood. All receptors come from a human donor in good health.

This chain connects TRBV5-1 to TRBJ2-1; D may correspond to TRBD1 or TRBD2 (6 bases each). The CDR3 runs to 16 residues. CDR1 SGHRS and CDR2 YFSETQ come from the germline V gene. Deletions cut 4 bases from V and 3 bases from J, with 17 bases between. In DNA, the CDR3 is TGCGCCAGCAGCATGGAGGCGGGACAAGGCTACAATGAGCAGTTCTTC. Translation: CASSMEAGQGYNEQFF.

J is TRBJ2-2 and V is TRBV27; 12 bases line up with TRBD2. From germline, CDR1 is MNHEY and CDR2 SMNVEV (reference sequence). The V segment lost 7 bases and the J segment 3 bases; nucleotides outside the gene matches: 6. This CDR3 is 16 amino acids long. In DNA, the CDR3 is TGTGCCAGCACCCATCGACTAGCGGGGGACACCGGGGAGCTGTTTTTT. It translates to CASTHRLAGDTGELFF.

The J gene is TRBJ1-2, the V gene TRBV2; TRBD1 agrees at 9 bases. The length of the CDR3 is 14 residues. Germline loops: CDR1 SNHLY, CDR2 FYNNEI. Trimming cost V 3 bases and J 7 bases; bases outside gene matches: 6. The chain's CDR3 is CASSDSGTGFGYTF. The CDR3, as DNA: TGTGCCAGCAGTGACTCCGGGACAGGGTTTGGCTACACCTTC. The full variable domain, with the rest looked up from reference TRBV2 and TRBJ1-2, is EPEVTQTPSHQVTQMGQEVILRCVPISNHLYFYWYRQILGQKVEFLVSFYNNEISEKSEIFDDQFSVERPDGSNFTLKIRSTKLEDSAMYFCASSDSGTGFGYTFGSGTRLTVV.

This chain connects TRBV27 to TRBJ2-7; 10 bases are a match to TRBD1. CDR1 is MNHEY, CDR2 SMNVEV, per germline (reference sequence). V shed 5 bases and J 4 bases; nucleotides not matched to a gene: 11. This CDR3 is 16 amino acids long. CDR3 nucleotide sequence: TGTGCCAGCAGTCCAATGGGGACAGGGGTTGGTTACGAGCAGTACTTC. Translation: CASSPMGTGVGYEQYF.